This T cell receptor (beta chain) was recovered during a study of molecular identifiers for immune sequencing clone quantification. Study details: Naive CD8 cell RNA, from 20,000 or 100,000 cells, was split five ways in replicates, with four sequenced.

At least ten counts were recorded for this clonotype. Its antigen remains unknown. Study observations and caveats: The share of molecules held by clones above 20 RNA copies was over 97% in effector cells and under 1% in naive cells.

Trimming shortened V by 1 base and J by 2 bases, and 15 bases separated the two germline ends. This CDR3 comprises 16 residues. The germline CDR1 and CDR2 sequences are LGHNA and YSLEER. Listed TCR primers and previously described methods were used for bulk TCR libraries. TCRdb passed the PCR reads through MiXCR, listing each CDR3 protein once. The repertoire includes more than 85,000 distinct CDR3 sequences, 36% of them detected once, and 4% to 4.5% sits in the top ten. The sequence was obtained from a human donor in good health. Some libraries in this study had Jurkat cell RNA spiked in. The sample consisted of naive CD8+ T cells from blood, with Jurkat cell RNA spiked in. The sample's subset: FACS-sorted CD8+CD4-CCR7+CD45RA+ naive T cells. The chain uses TRBV4-3 and TRBJ2-7; D is perhaps TRBD2 (6 bases). CDR3 coding DNA: TGCGCCAGCAGCCAAGCCCCGGGGCGGGGTACCTACGAGCAGTACTTC. Translating gives CASSQAPGRGTYEQYF.